Below, 5 T cell receptor beta chains from the same sample are listed, as sequenced in a study of identifying expanded T cells in peripheral blood. TCRdb's table, derived via immunoSEQ multiplex PCR, lists solely in-frame clones and lacks some. Of 95,000 to 100,000 clones detected, roughly 89% appear once; the ten largest clones hold approximately 18%. The sequenced sample was blood. Source of these receptors: a person aged 18 to 70 in good health.

The genes are TRBV15 and TRBJ1-1, with D possibly TRBD1 on 5 matching bases. Germline-derived CDR1 and CDR2 are LNHNV and YYDKDF (reference sequence). The CDR3 consists of 16 residues. Trimming left V 5 bases short and J 5 bases short, with 21 bases between. For the CDR3, the DNA is TGTGCCACCAGCCCAAGACGGCAGGGTGGAAATACTGAAGCTTTCTTT. Protein: CATSPRRQGGNTEAFF.

The chain recombines TRBV29-1 with TRBJ1-1; 7 nucleotides match TRBD1. Germline assignment: CDR1 SQVTM and CDR2 ANQGSEA. The junction had 6 bases not matched to a gene; V was cut back by 8 bases and J by 0 bases. The CDR3 has 13 residues. The CDR3 here is CSPSGQMNTEAFF. In nucleotides, the CDR3 is TGCAGCCCATCGGGACAGATGAACACTGAAGCTTTCTTT.

The V call is TRBV4-3, the J call TRBJ1-2; D gene uncertain. Trimming took off 0 bases at V and 4 bases at J, with 9 bases between the two ends. The germline V gene has CDR1 LGHNA and CDR2 YSLEER. This CDR3 is built from 14 residues. The CDR3 nucleotides are TGCGCCAGCAGCCAAGACAGTCCAGCCTATGGCTACACCTTC. Translated: CASSQDSPAYGYTF.

This clone was counted a few times. This chain connects TRBV6-5 to TRBJ2-5; D is unresolved. CDR1 MNHEY and CDR2 SVGAGI come from the germline V gene. The CDR3 has 14 residues. Trimming stripped 0 bases from V and 7 bases from J, with 12 bases between. The CDR3 reads CASSYSGSSATQYF. The CDR3 DNA sequence: TGTGCCAGCAGTTACTCCGGATCGTCGGCGACCCAGTACTTC.

This clone was observed a single time. This chain links TRBV4-2 with TRBJ2-7, with 12 bases fitting TRBD2. Germline assignment: CDR1 LGHNA and CDR2 YNFKEQ. The CDR3 runs to 18 residues. The trim removed 1 base at V and 5 bases at J, leaving 12 bases unmatched. CDR3 nucleotide sequence: TGTGCCAGCAGCCAAGTTAATCTAGCGGGGGGGCTCGTAAACGAGCAGTACTTC. It encodes CASSQVNLAGGLVNEQYF.